The rows below give T cell receptor beta chains drawn from one sample of a study of blood T cell repertoires in COVID-19. Some clones are missing from TCRdb's copy, which holds only in-frame ones; the method was immunoSEQ multiplex PCR. The table includes fewer than 150,000 clones, about 76% detected once. Sequencing was carried out using peripheral blood. The origin of the receptors is a man older than 75 with acute or convalescent COVID-19. Both conserved end residues are part of each CDR3. D genes are given only for firm matches. Only some rows state a clone size, as once, few, many or a class for expanded clones.

-	-	TRBV6-1	TRBJ2-3	TGTGCCAGCAGTGATCAGGCGGGGGATACGCAGTATTTT	CASSDQAGDTQYF
-	-	TRBV6-5	TRBJ2-2	TGTGCCAGCAGATTCAGAAGGGGTATGCAAAGGGAGCTGTTTTTT	CASRFRRGMQRELFF
once	-	TRBV7-2	TRBJ2-7	TGTGCCAGCAGGGGTGGGGGGTCCGAGCAGTACTTC	CASRGGGSEQYF
once	TRBD2	TRBV10-3	TRBJ2-3	TGTGCCATCAGGACTAGCGGGGGGTACACAGATACGCAGTATTTT	CAIRTSGGYTDTQYF
-	TRBD1	TRBV19	TRBJ2-7	TGTGCCAGTAGTGACTTCGGGACAGCCACCTACGAGCAGTACTTC	CASSDFGTATYEQYF
few	-	TRBV5-1	TRBJ2-3	TGCGCCAGCAGCTCACAGGGAGTTGGAGATACGCAGTATTTT	CASSSQGVGDTQYF
-	TRBD1	TRBV7-9	TRBJ1-2	TGTGCCAGCAGCTTACCGCGGAAAGGGACAGCTTTTGGCTACACCTTC	CASSLPRKGTAFGYTF
-	TRBD1	TRBV28	TRBJ1-5	TGTGCCAGCAGTTCGGACAGGGTGTATCAGCCCCAGCATTTT	CASSSDRVYQPQHF
many	TRBD2	TRBV7-9	TRBJ2-1	TGTGAAAGCGGGGGGATATACAATGAGCAGTTCTTC	CESGGIYNEQFF
-	TRBD2	TRBV5-4	TRBJ2-1	TGTGCCAGCAGCTTTCTAGCGGGGAATGAGCAGTTCTTC	CASSFLAGNEQFF
-	-	TRBV9	TRBJ2-1	TGTGCCAGCAGCGTAGAGCCCTCCTCCCATGAGCAGTTCTTC	CASSVEPSSHEQFF
-	TRBD2	TRBV6-2/TRBV6-3	TRBJ2-5	TGTGCCAGCAGTACCGCGGGGGGGCGTGAGACCCAGTACTTC	CASSTAGGRETQYF
-	-	TRBV28	TRBJ2-7	TGTGCCAGCAGTTTGGGGAGGGGGGGCTCCTACGAGCAGTACTTC	CASSLGRGGSYEQYF
few	TRBD2	TRBV2	TRBJ2-7	TGTGCCAGCAGTGAACTCTCTGGACTAGCCGGATTC	CASSELSGLAGF
-	TRBD1	TRBV6-1	TRBJ1-6	TGTGCCAGCAGTGGCCGAAGGGACAGGAATAATTCACCCCTCCACTTT	CASSGRRDRNNSPLHF
-	-	TRBV27	TRBJ1-2	TGTGCCAGCAGTTTTGGCGGACAGTGGGGTGGCTACACCTTC	CASSFGGQWGGYTF
few	-	TRBV6-5	TRBJ1-6	TGTGCCAGCAGCCCCTCGGGGGAATCACCCCTCCACTTT	CASSPSGESPLHF
-	-	TRBV19	TRBJ1-2	TGTGCCAGTAGTGGGGGTGTGGGGGCAAACTATGGCTACACCTTC	CASSGGVGANYGYTF
-	-	TRBV4-3	TRBJ2-6	TGCGCCAGCAGCCAAGATCTGGTGACTACTGGGGCCAACGTCCTGACTTTC	CASSQDLVTTGANVLTF
-	-	TRBV4-1	TRBJ2-6	TGCGCCAGCAGCCAAAGGAATTACAGGACCTCTGGGGCCAACGTCCTGACTTTC	CASSQRNYRTSGANVLTF
-	-	TRBV6-2/TRBV6-3	TRBJ1-6	TGTGCCAGCAGTTACACAGGAGAGAATTCACCCCTCCACTTT	CASSYTGENSPLHF
-	-	TRBV7-2	TRBJ2-5	TGTGCCAGCAGCTTAGTAATAGCCTTCGAGACCCAGTACTTC	CASSLVIAFETQYF
-	TRBD1	TRBV6-5	TRBJ1-2	TGTGCCAGCAGTTACTCGTTACAGGGGTACTATGGCTACACCTTC	CASSYSLQGYYGYTF
-	-	TRBV4-2	TRBJ1-2	TGTGCCAGCAGCCAACAGGGGCAGAGCGGCTACACCTTC	CASSQQGQSGYTF
-	TRBD1	TRBV5-1	TRBJ1-6	TGCGCCAGCAGCTTGGACGGACAGGGATCACCCCTCCACTTT	CASSLDGQGSPLHF
-	-	TRBV15	TRBJ2-2	TGTGCCACCAGGATTCGAGGAAACACCGGGGAGCTGTTTTTT	CATRIRGNTGELFF
-	-	TRBV29-1	TRBJ1-2	TGCAGCGTTGCACAGGGAAATAACTATGGCTACACCTTC	CSVAQGNNYGYTF
-	-	TRBV6-6	TRBJ1-6	TGTGCCAGCAATCGGGGGAGCTCCTATAATTCACCCCTCCACTTT	CASNRGSSYNSPLHF
once	-	TRBV7-2	TRBJ2-1	TGTGCCAGCAGCTTAGCAGCCAACGGACGGGAAAATGAGCAGTTCTTC	CASSLAANGRENEQFF
-	TRBD2	TRBV3-1/TRBV3-2	TRBJ2-5	TGTGCCAGCAGCCTTCTTAGCGGGGGGGCCCAAGAGACCCAGTACTTC	CASSLLSGGAQETQYF
-	-	TRBV6-5	TRBJ1-6	TGTGCCAGCAAACCAAGCGATAATTCACCCCTCCACTTT	CASKPSDNSPLHF
few	TRBD2	TRBV3-1/TRBV3-2	TRBJ2-7	TGTGCCAGCAGCCCTACAGGACTAGCGGGGGGGCAGTACTTC	CASSPTGLAGGQYF
-	TRBD1	TRBV6-5	TRBJ1-2	TGTGCCACTCTCGACGACAGGGGGACCTATGGCTACACCTTC	CATLDDRGTYGYTF
-	-	TRBV18	TRBJ2-5	TGTGCCAGCTCACTATTAGCGGTCCAAGAGACCCAGTACTTC	CASSLLAVQETQYF
-	-	TRBV5-1	TRBJ1-6	TGCGCCAGCAGCTTGGGACAGACTAATTCACCCCTCCACTTT	CASSLGQTNSPLHF
-	-	TRBV12-3/TRBV12-4	TRBJ2-5	TGTGCCAGCAGTTTCAAAGAGACCCAGTACTTC	CASSFKETQYF
-	-	TRBV12-3/TRBV12-4	TRBJ1-6	TGTGCCAGCAGTCCGACTACTAATTCACCCCTCCACTTT	CASSPTTNSPLHF
-	TRBD2	TRBV5-1	TRBJ2-3	TGCGCCAGCAGCCTGGGGCGGGGGAACACAGATACGCAGTATTTT	CASSLGRGNTDTQYF
-	-	TRBV29-1	TRBJ1-2	TGCAGCGTTGAAGCAGGGTTCACCTTAGCTAACTATGGCTACACCTTC	CSVEAGFTLANYGYTF
few	-	TRBV19	TRBJ1-5	TGTGCCAGTAGTATCGGAGGGGTAAATAGCAATCAGCCCCAGCATTTT	CASSIGGVNSNQPQHF
once	TRBD1	TRBV19	TRBJ1-5	TGTGCCAGTAGTAAGGGGACAGGGATTAGTGGGAATCAGCCCCAGCATTTT	CASSKGTGISGNQPQHF
few	TRBD1	TRBV10-3	TRBJ2-7	TGTGCCATCACGGAGGGGACAGGTAGCTACGAGCAGTACTTC	CAITEGTGSYEQYF
-	-	TRBV3-1/TRBV3-2	TRBJ1-5	TGTGCCAGCAGCCCCGGCGGGGGAGTTGGGCCCCAGCATTTT	CASSPGGGVGPQHF
-	-	TRBV5-8	TRBJ1-3	TGTGCCAGCAGCTTGGGGCAGTTCTCTGGAAACACCATATATTTT	CASSLGQFSGNTIYF
-	TRBD1	TRBV7-9	TRBJ2-7	TGTGCCAGCAGCAAGACAGGGGGCAACAACGAGCAGTACTTC	CASSKTGGNNEQYF
-	-	TRBV3-1/TRBV3-2	TRBJ2-7	TGTGCCAGCAGCCTTTCTAACGAGCAGTACTTC	CASSLSNEQYF
many	-	TRBV6-6	TRBJ1-5	TGTGCCAGCAGTACCCAGGACAGTAGCAATCAGCCCCAGCATTTT	CASSTQDSSNQPQHF
-	-	TRBV28	TRBJ2-5	TGTGCCAGCAGTTTACCCCAGCGGACCCAGTACTTC	CASSLPQRTQYF
-	-	TRBV30	TRBJ2-5	TGTGCCTGGAGTCTTCAGAAAGAGACCCAGTACTTC	CAWSLQKETQYF
few	TRBD1	TRBV19	TRBJ1-1	TGTGCCAGTAGTCTGGGGACAGGAAGCATGAACACTGAAGCTTTCTTT	CASSLGTGSMNTEAFF
once	-	TRBV25-1	TRBJ1-5	TGTGCAGCCTCGTCCGGGACAAGCAATCAGCCCCAGCATTTT	CAASSGTSNQPQHF
-	-	TRBV5-6	TRBJ1-4	TGTGCCAGCAGCTGGGGACCCAGATGGGGGGCTAATGAAAAACTGTTTTTT	CASSWGPRWGANEKLFF
-	-	TRBV19	TRBJ2-7	TGTGCCAGTAGTATAGACTGGGACTCCTCCGAGCAGTACTTC	CASSIDWDSSEQYF